This TCR beta chain derives from a study of shared clonotypes between healthy human individuals. Background on the study: Every donor yielded three CD4 naive, three CD4 memory, two CD8 naive and one CD8 memory plate.

J was trimmed by 7 bases and V by 5 bases; bases with no gene match: 10. The CDR3 has 16 residues. The germline V gene has CDR1 SGHNT and CDR2 YENEEA. Sequenced by immunoSEQ multiplex PCR; TCRdb stores in-frame clones only, minus some. Of 650,000 to 800,000 clones listed, around 77% were seen once; the top ten hold under 2%. V gene TRBV11-3 combines with J gene TRBJ2-7, with 14 bases identical to TRBD2. This sequence originates from a woman in her 30s in good health. Sequencing input: memory CD4+ T cells sorted from blood. Subset noted: CD45RA-negative fraction. The CDR3 bases are TGTGCCAGCAGCCCAGGGGGACTAGCGGGAGAGCGGGAGCAGTACTTC. It codes for CASSPGGLAGEREQYF. Combining the CDR3 with reference TRBV11-3 and TRBJ2-7 gives the whole variable domain EAGVVQSPRYKIIEKKQPVAFWCNPISGHNTLYWYLQNLGQGPELLIRYENEEAVDDSQLPKDRFSAERLKGVDSTLKIQPAELGDSAVYLCASSPGGLAGEREQYFGPGTRLTVT.